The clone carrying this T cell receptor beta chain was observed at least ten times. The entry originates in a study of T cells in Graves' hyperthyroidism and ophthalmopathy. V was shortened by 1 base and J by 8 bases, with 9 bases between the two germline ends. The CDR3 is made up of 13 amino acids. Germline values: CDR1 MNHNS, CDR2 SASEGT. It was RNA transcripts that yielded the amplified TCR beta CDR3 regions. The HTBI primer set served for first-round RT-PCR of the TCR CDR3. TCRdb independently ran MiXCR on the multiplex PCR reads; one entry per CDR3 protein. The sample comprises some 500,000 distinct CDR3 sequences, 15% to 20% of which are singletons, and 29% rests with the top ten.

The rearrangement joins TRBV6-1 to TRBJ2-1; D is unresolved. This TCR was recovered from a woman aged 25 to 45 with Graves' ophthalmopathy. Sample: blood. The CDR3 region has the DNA TGTGCCAGCAGTGAAGGTCCCCACGATGAGCAGTTCTTC. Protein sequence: CASSEGPHDEQFF.